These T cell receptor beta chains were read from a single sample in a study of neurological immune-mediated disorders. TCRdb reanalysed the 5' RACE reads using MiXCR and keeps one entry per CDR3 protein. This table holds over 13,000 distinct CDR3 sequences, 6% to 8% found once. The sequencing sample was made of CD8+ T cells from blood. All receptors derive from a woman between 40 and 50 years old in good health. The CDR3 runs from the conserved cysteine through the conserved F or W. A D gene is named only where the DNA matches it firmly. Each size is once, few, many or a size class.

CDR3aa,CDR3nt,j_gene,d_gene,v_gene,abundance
CASSFGNNEQFF,TGTGCCAGCAGTTTCGGGAACAATGAGCAGTTCTTC,TRBJ2-1,-,TRBV27,many
CASNGEDSYEQYF,TGTGCCAGCAACGGGGAGGACTCCTACGAGCAGTACTTC,TRBJ2-7,-,TRBV2,few
CSATRAGLGLGEQFF,TGCAGTGCTACTAGAGCAGGACTAGGGTTAGGTGAGCAGTTCTTC,TRBJ2-1,TRBD2,TRBV20-1,many
CSVQYSGVGEQYF,TGCAGCGTCCAATACTCGGGGGTAGGGGAGCAGTACTTC,TRBJ2-7,-,TRBV29-1,many
CASNPLPTTYNEQFF,TGCGCCAGCAACCCGCTCCCGACCACATACAATGAGCAGTTCTTC,TRBJ2-1,-,TRBV4-1,many
CASSLGPSGEYEQYF,TGTGCCAGCTCTCTCGGCCCTAGCGGGGAGTACGAGCAGTACTTC,TRBJ2-7,TRBD2,TRBV6-5,many
CASSVNTDTQYF,TGTGCCAGCAGTGTCAACACAGATACGCAGTATTTT,TRBJ2-3,-,TRBV12-3/TRBV12-4,many
CASSVTSGVAETQYF,TGTGCCAGCAGCGTTACTAGCGGAGTTGCGGAGACCCAGTACTTC,TRBJ2-5,TRBD2,TRBV3-1,many
CSARDSAGSSYNEQFF,TGCAGTGCTAGAGATTCCGCGGGGAGCTCCTACAATGAGCAGTTCTTC,TRBJ2-1,-,TRBV20-1,many
CASSPRSWSEADTQYF,TGTGCCAGCAGCCCCCGTAGTTGGAGCGAGGCGGATACGCAGTATTTT,TRBJ2-3,-,TRBV6-5,many
CASSSEWPSDTQYF,TGTGCCAGCAGCTCTGAGTGGCCCTCAGATACGCAGTATTTT,TRBJ2-3,-,TRBV7-6,medium-sized
CASSPIAAGEVYNEQFF,TGTGCCAGCAGCCCCATTGCTGCGGGAGAAGTTTACAATGAGCAGTTCTTC,TRBJ2-1,TRBD2,TRBV7-2,many
CASSVGSATGELFF,TGTGCCAGCAGCGTAGGGAGCGCCACCGGGGAGCTGTTTTTT,TRBJ2-2,-,TRBV9,many
CASSLEGDGYEQYF,TGCGCCAGCAGCTTGGAAGGGGACGGCTACGAGCAGTACTTC,TRBJ2-7,-,TRBV5-1,many
CASSLSVGYNEQFF,TGTGCCAGCAGTTTATCCGTGGGCTATAATGAGCAGTTCTTC,TRBJ2-1,-,TRBV27,many
CASSLGTGYTF,TGTGCCAGCAGTTTAGGAACTGGCTACACCTTC,TRBJ1-2,-,TRBV12-3/TRBV12-4,many
CASSVGGGPGQPQHF,TGTGCCAGCAGCGTAGGTGGGGGGCCGGGGCAGCCCCAGCATTTT,TRBJ1-5,-,TRBV9,many
CASSLDGQGYFTDTQYF,TGTGCCAGCAGCTTAGATGGCCAGGGGTACTTCACAGATACGCAGTATTTT,TRBJ2-3,-,TRBV7-2,many
CSARGEGGRSYEQYF,TGCAGTGCTAGGGGGGAGGGCGGGAGATCCTACGAGCAGTACTTC,TRBJ2-7,TRBD2,TRBV20-1,many